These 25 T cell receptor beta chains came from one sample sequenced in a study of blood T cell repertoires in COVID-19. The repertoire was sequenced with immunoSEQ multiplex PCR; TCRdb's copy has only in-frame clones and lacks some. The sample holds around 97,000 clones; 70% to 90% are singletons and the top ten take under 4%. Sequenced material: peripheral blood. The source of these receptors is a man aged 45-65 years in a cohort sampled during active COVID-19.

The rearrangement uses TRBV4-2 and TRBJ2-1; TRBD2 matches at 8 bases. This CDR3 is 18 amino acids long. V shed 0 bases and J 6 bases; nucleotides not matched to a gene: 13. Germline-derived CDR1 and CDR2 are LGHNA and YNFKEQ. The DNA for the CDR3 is TGTGCCAGCAGCCAAGATTTAGCGGGTAGCGGGGCATTCAATGAGCAGTTCTTC. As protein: CASSQDLAGSGAFNEQFF.

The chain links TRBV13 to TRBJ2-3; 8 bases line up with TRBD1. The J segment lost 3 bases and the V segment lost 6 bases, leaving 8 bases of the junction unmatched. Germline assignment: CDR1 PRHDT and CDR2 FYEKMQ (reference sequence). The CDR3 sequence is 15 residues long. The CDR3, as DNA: TGTGCCAGCAGGGCCGGGACAGGCAATACAGATACGCAGTATTTT. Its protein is CASRAGTGNTDTQYF.

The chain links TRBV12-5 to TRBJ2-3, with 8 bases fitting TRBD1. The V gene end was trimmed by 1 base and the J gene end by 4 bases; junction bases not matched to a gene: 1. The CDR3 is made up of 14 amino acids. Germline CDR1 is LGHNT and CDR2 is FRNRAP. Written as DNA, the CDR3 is TGTGCTAGTGGTTTGGGACAGGGGCCAGATACGCAGTATTTT. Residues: CASGLGQGPDTQYF.

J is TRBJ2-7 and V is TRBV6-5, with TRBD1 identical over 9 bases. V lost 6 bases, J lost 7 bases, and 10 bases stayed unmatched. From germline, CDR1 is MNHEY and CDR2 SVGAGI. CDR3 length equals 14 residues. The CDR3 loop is CASRPGQGLGEQYV. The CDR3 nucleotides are TGTGCCAGCAGGCCGGGACAGGGCCTCGGGGAGCAGTACGTC.

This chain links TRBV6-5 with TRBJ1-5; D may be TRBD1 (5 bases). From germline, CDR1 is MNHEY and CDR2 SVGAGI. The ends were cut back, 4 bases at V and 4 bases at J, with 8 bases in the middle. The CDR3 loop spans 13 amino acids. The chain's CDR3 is CASSFRDNQPQHF. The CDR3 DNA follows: TGTGCCAGCAGTTTCAGGGATAATCAGCCCCAGCATTTT.

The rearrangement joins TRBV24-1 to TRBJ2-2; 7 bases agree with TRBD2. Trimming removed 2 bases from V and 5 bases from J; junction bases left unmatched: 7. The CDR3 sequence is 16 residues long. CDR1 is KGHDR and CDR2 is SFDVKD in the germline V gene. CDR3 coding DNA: TGTGCCACCAGTGATTCCGTGGGGGGGAGGACCGGGGAGCTGTTTTTT. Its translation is CATSDSVGGRTGELFF.

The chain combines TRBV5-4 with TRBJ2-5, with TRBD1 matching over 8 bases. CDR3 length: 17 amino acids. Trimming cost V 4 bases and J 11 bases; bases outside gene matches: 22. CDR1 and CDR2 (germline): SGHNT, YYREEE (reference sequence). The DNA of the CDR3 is TGTGCCAGCAGCCCCACGCGGAGCAGGGGGCCCGAGGTAGATCAGTACTTC. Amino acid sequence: CASSPTRSRGPEVDQYF.

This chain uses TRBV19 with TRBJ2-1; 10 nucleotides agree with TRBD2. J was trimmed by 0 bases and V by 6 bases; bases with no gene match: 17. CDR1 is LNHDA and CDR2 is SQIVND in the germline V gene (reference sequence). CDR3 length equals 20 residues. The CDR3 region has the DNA TGTGCCAGTAGGGACCCTAGCGGGGGCCACTCCGAGGGCTCCTACAATGAGCAGTTCTTC. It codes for CASRDPSGGHSEGSYNEQFF.

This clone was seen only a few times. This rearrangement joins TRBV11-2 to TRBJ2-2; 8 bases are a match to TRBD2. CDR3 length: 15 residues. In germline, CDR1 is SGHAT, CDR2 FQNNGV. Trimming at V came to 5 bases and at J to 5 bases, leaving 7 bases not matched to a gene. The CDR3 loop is CASSALAGKTGELFF. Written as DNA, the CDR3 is TGTGCCAGCAGCGCCTTAGCGGGGAAAACCGGGGAGCTGTTTTTT.

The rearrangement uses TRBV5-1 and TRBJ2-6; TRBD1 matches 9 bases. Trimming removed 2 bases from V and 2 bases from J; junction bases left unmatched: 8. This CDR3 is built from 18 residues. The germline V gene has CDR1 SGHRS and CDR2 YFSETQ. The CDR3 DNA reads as TGCGCCAGCAGCTTAAGACAGGGGGTTAGGACTGGGGCCAACGTCCTGACTTTC. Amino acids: CASSLRQGVRTGANVLTF.

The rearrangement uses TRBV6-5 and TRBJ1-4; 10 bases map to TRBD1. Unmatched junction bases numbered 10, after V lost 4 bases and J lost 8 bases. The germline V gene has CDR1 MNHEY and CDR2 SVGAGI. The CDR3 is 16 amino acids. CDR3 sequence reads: CASSFRDRGLDEKLFF. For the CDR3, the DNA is TGTGCCAGCAGTTTCCGGGACAGGGGTCTAGACGAAAAACTGTTTTTT.

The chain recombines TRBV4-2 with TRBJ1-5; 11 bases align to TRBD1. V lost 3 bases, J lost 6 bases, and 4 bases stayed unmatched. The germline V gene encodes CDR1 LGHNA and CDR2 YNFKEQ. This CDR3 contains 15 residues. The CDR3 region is CASSQEGQGVQPQHF. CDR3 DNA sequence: TGTGCCAGCAGCCAGGAGGGACAGGGGGTTCAGCCCCAGCATTTT.

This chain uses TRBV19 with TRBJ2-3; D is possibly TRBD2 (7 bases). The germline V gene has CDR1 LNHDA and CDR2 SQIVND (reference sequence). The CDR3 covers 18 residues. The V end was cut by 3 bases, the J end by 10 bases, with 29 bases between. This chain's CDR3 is CASSMRRNGGASAGAQYF. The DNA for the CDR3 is TGTGCCAGTAGTATGCGGCGGAACGGGGGCGCCTCGGCGGGGGCGCAGTATTTT.

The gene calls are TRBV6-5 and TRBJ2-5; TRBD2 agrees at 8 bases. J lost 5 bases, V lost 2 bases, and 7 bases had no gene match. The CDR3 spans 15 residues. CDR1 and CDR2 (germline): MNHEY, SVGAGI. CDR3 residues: CASSYGGLAQETQYF. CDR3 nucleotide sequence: TGTGCCAGCAGTTACGGAGGACTAGCCCAGGAGACCCAGTACTTC.

The CDR3 nucleotides read TGTGCCAGCAGCCAAACAGCCTGGGGGGTCGGAAACACCATATATTTT. As protein: CASSQTAWGVGNTIYF. The rearrangement joins TRBV7-6 to TRBJ1-3, with a tentative D call TRBD1 (5 bases). Trimming shortened V by 5 bases and J by 4 bases, and 18 bases separated the two germline ends. The germline V gene encodes CDR1 SGHVS and CDR2 FNYEAQ. The CDR3 is 16 residues long.

The CDR3 loop reads CASSLAPGQGDPDTQYF. The CDR3 bases are TGTGCCAGCAGCTTGGCTCCGGGACAGGGGGATCCAGATACGCAGTATTTT. V is TRBV5-4 and J is TRBJ2-3; TRBD1 matches 11 bases. The CDR3 length is 17 residues. Germline assignment: CDR1 SGHNT and CDR2 YYREEE (reference sequence). The J segment lost 4 bases and the V segment lost 0 bases, leaving 7 bases of the junction unmatched.

CDR3 nucleotides: TGTGCCAGCAGCACCCAGGGAACGGGCTACAATGAGCAGTTCTTC. Amino acid sequence: CASSTQGTGYNEQFF. V is TRBV7-2 and J is TRBJ2-1, with D perhaps matching TRBD1 (5 bases). V shed 5 bases and J shed 3 bases, with 14 bases lying between them. The CDR3 loop spans 15 amino acids. Germline CDR1 reads SGHTA; CDR2 reads FQGNSA.

CDR3 protein: CASSQASGVTDTQYF. The CDR3 nucleotides read TGCGCCAGCAGCCAAGCTAGCGGGGTCACAGATACGCAGTATTTT. The chain has TRBV4-3 and TRBJ2-3, with 9 bases identical to TRBD2. This CDR3 has 15 amino acids. Trimming took 1 base from V and 2 from J; bases not matched to a gene: 1. Germline assignment: CDR1 LGHNA and CDR2 YSLEER.

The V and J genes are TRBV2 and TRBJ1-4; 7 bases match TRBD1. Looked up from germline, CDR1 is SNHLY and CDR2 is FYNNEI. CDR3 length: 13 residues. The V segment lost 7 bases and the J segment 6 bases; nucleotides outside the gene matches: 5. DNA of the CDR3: TGTGCCAGCAAACGGGACAGCGATGAAAAACTGTTTTTT. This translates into CASKRDSDEKLFF.

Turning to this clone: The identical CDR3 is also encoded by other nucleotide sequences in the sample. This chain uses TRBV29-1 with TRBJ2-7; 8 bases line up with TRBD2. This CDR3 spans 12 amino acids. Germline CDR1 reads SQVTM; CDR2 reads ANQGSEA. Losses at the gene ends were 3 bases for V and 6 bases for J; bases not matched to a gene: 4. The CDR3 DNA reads TGCAGCGTTGATGCGGGGGGCAGCGAGCAGTACTTC. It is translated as CSVDAGGSEQYF.

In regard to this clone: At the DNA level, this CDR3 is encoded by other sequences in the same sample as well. As DNA, the CDR3 is TGTGCCAGCAGCTTAGCCGGGTCCTACAATGAGCAGTTCTTC. Amino acids: CASSLAGSYNEQFF. V is TRBV7-9 and J is TRBJ2-1; D is unresolved. Trimming removed 0 bases from V and 1 base from J, with 4 bases in between. The germline V gene has CDR1 SEHNR and CDR2 FQNEAQ (reference sequence). This CDR3 region has 14 residues.

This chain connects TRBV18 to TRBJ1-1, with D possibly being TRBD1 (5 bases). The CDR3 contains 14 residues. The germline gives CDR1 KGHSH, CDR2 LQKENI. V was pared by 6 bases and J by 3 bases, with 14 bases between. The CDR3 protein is CASSLWGVDTEAFF. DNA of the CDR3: TGTGCCAGCTCTCTCTGGGGCGTTGACACTGAAGCTTTCTTT. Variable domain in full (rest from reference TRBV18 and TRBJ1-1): NAGVMQNPRHLVRRRGQEARLRCSPMKGHSHVYWYRQLPEEGLKFMVYLQKENIIDESGMPKERFSAEFPKEGPSILRIQQVVRGDSAAYFCASSLWGVDTEAFFGQGTRLTVV.

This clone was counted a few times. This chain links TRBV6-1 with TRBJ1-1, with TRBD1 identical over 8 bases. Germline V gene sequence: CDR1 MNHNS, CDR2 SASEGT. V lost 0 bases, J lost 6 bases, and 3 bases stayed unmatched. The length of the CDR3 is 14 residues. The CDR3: CASSEAAGGPEAFF. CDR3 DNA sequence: TGTGCCAGCAGTGAAGCTGCAGGGGGCCCTGAAGCTTTCTTT.

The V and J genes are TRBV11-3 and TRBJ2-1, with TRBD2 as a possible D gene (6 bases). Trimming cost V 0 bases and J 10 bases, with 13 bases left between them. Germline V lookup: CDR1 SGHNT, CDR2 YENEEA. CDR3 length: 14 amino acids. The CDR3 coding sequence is TGTGCCAGCAGCTTAGAGAGCGGGTTTCGGGAGCAGTTCTTC. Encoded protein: CASSLESGFREQFF.

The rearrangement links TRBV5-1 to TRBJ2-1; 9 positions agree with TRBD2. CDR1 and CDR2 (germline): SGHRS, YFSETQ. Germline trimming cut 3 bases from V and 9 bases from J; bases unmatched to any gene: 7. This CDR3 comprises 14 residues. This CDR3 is CASSSGTSPGEQFF. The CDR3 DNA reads TGCGCCAGCAGCTCCGGGACTAGCCCCGGTGAGCAGTTCTTC. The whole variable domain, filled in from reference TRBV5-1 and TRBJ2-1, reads KAGVTQTPRYLIKTRGQQVTLSCSPISGHRSVSWYQQTPGQGLQFLFEYFSETQRNKGNFPGRFSGRQFSNSRSEMNVSTLELGDSALYLCASSSGTSPGEQFFGPGTRLTVL.